The 29 T cell receptor beta chains below were found in one sample sequenced in a study of neurological immune-mediated disorders. Using its own MiXCR run on the 5' RACE reads, TCRdb lists one record per CDR3 protein. Of about 27,000 distinct CDR3 sequences in the sample, approximately 21% were seen once. Sequencing used PBMCs. Receptors originate from a woman aged 55-70 years in good health.

This clonotype was observed at least ten times. The gene calls are TRBV5-1 and TRBJ2-7; 7 positions agree with TRBD1. The CDR3 spans 16 residues. Losses at the gene ends were 0 bases for V and 6 bases for J; bases not matched to a gene: 12. Germline V CDR1 and CDR2: SGHRS, YFSETQ. The CDR3 nucleotides are TGCGCCAGCAGCTTGGAAGGGGACAGCATAACGGGCGAGCAGTACTTC. This sequence encodes CASSLEGDSITGEQYF.

This clonotype was recorded many times. The CDR3 DNA sequence: TGTGCCAGCAGCTTAGATGGACCAGGCTCCTACGAGCAGTACTTC. Translation: CASSLDGPGSYEQYF. The chain is built from TRBV11-2 and TRBJ2-7; D remains unclear. V lost 0 bases and J 0 bases, leaving 9 bases between the germline ends. The CDR3 loop spans 15 amino acids. Germline values: CDR1 SGHAT, CDR2 FQNNGV.

The gene calls are TRBV29-1 and TRBJ2-7; TRBD2 matches 9 bases. This CDR3 has 14 residues. The V segment lost 4 bases and the J segment 2 bases; nucleotides outside the gene matches: 6. Germline values: CDR1 SQVTM, CDR2 ANQGSEA. For the CDR3, the DNA is TGCAGCGTTGTTCCTAGCGGGATTACCTACGAGCAGTACTTC. It is translated as CSVVPSGITYEQYF.

This clonotype appeared many times. The chain combines TRBV5-1 with TRBJ2-2, with 10 bases matching TRBD1. CDR3 length: 16 residues. V was clipped by 4 bases and J by 6 bases; unmatched bases: 9. CDR1 SGHRS and CDR2 YFSETQ come from the germline V gene. In DNA, the CDR3 is TGCGCCAGCAGCCCCATCCCGGGGACAGGGGCCGGGGAGCTGTTTTTT. Its translation: CASSPIPGTGAGELFF.

This clonotype has ten or more counts. The CDR3 sequence is CASSQDLGTVYYGYTF. The CDR3 DNA reads as TGTGCCAGCAGCCAAGATCTCGGAACGGTCTACTATGGCTACACCTTC. V is TRBV3-1 and J is TRBJ1-2; D remains ambiguous. Germline V gene lookup returns CDR1 LGHDT and CDR2 YNNKEL (reference sequence). The CDR3 runs to 16 residues. Trimming stripped 0 bases from V and 3 bases from J, with 14 bases between.

This clonotype was counted ten times or more. The genes are TRBV10-3 and TRBJ2-1; D is perhaps TRBD2 (6 bases). V was pared by 3 bases and J by 7 bases, with 16 bases between. Per the germline V gene, CDR1 is ENHRY and CDR2 is SYGVKD. The CDR3 spans 15 residues. CDR3 nucleotide sequence: TGTGCCATCAGTGAAGGGCGGGGTGGAGAAAATGAGCAGTTCTTC. Protein sequence: CAISEGRGGENEQFF.

The table lists this clonotype with many counts. For the CDR3, the DNA is TGCGCCAGCAGCCCCGGGACAGGGGATCAGCCCCAGCATTTT. This translates into CASSPGTGDQPQHF. V usage is TRBV5-1 and J usage is TRBJ1-5, with TRBD1 identical over 10 bases. In germline, CDR1 is SGHRS, CDR2 YFSETQ. With 4 bases clipped from V and 5 bases from J, the junction kept 3 bases outside the gene matches. This CDR3 contains 14 residues.

This clonotype occurred many times. V usage is TRBV18 and J usage is TRBJ2-5; D remains unclear. The length of the CDR3 is 13 residues. Trimming stripped 3 bases from V and 3 bases from J, with 8 bases between. Looked up from germline, CDR1 is KGHSH and CDR2 is LQKENI. The DNA for the CDR3 is TGTGCCAGCTCACCGGGATTAGAAGAGACCCAGTACTTC. Translating gives CASSPGLEETQYF.

This clonotype came up many times. The J gene is TRBJ2-5, the V gene TRBV5-1, with 10 bases matching TRBD2. This CDR3 spans 17 amino acids. V dropped 2 bases and J dropped 5; count of bases not matched to a gene: 12. CDR1 and CDR2 from the germline V gene are SGHRS and YFSETQ. CDR3 sequence (DNA): TGCGCCAGCAGCTTTACTTTAGCGGGAGGCTCGGGGGAGACCCAGTACTTC. This translates into CASSFTLAGGSGETQYF.

This clonotype was observed many times. The chain recombines TRBV6-2 or TRBV6-3 with TRBJ2-3; no clear D gene. Trimming cost V 8 bases and J 6 bases, with 6 bases left between them. The CDR3 has 10 amino acids. Germline lookup yields CDR1 MNHEY and CDR2 SVGEGT. The CDR3 protein is CASGTDTQYF. The DNA of the CDR3 is TGTGCCAGCGGAACGGATACGCAGTATTTT.

This clonotype was detected many times. The chain has TRBV20-1 and TRBJ2-6; 7 nucleotides align to TRBD2. V trimming: 1 base; J trimming: 0 bases; junction bases outside the gene matches: 3. The CDR3 loop spans 16 amino acids. Germline values: CDR1 DFQATT, CDR2 SNEGSKA (reference sequence). The CDR3 reads CSARGEGSSGANVLTF. In nucleotides, the CDR3 is TGCAGTGCTAGAGGGGAGGGAAGCTCTGGGGCCAACGTCCTGACTTTC.

This clonotype was counted ten times or more. The chain has TRBV3-1 and TRBJ2-4; possible D gene TRBD2, 6 bases. The length of the CDR3 is 14 residues. The germline V gene has CDR1 LGHDT and CDR2 YNNKEL (reference sequence). V gave up 9 bases and J gave up 2 bases, with 14 bases separating them. The CDR3 is CASSFGGTKNIQYF. In nucleotides, the CDR3 is TGTGCCAGTAGCTTCGGGGGTACCAAAAACATTCAGTACTTC.

This clonotype was seen repeatedly, ten times or more. The rearrangement joins TRBV27 to TRBJ2-1; a weak D match, TRBD1 (5 bases). V gave up 2 bases and J gave up 7 bases, with 15 bases separating them. Germline CDR1 MNHEY, CDR2 SMNVEV (reference sequence). This CDR3 has 15 amino acids. The CDR3 coding sequence is TGTGCCAGCAGTTTAGGGGCAGGTTTTATGAATGAGCAGTTCTTC. Protein: CASSLGAGFMNEQFF.

Details on this clonotype: A much larger clonotype is one base distant, so this may be a read error. CDR3: CAISQGNRWNTEAFF. CDR3 coding DNA: TGCGCCATCAGCCAAGGTAACAGGTGGAACACTGAAGCTTTCTTT. The chain uses TRBV4-3 and TRBJ1-1; a weak D match, TRBD1 (5 bases). The CDR3 runs to 15 residues. Germline CDR1 and CDR2: LGHNA and YSLEER.

This clonotype occurred many times. The gene calls are TRBV5-5 and TRBJ1-3; 7 nucleotides align to TRBD1. In germline, CDR1 is SGHKS, CDR2 YYEKEE (reference sequence). With V trimmed by 2 bases and J by 0 bases, 5 bases remained unmatched. This CDR3 has 16 amino acids. CDR3 nucleotide sequence: TGTGCCAGCAGCTTTTGGCACAGGGGCTCTGGAAACACCATATATTTT. Its translation is CASSFWHRGSGNTIYF.

In this sample, this clonotype turned up many times. The chain has TRBV29-1 and TRBJ2-2, with D possibly matching TRBD1 (6 bases). The germline V and J ends were trimmed by 4 bases and 1 base, with 16 bases remaining between them. This CDR3 spans 16 amino acids. Germline V lookup: CDR1 SQVTM, CDR2 ANQGSEA. Here the CDR3 DNA reads TGCAGCGTTGCGTCGATTGACAGGTGGAACACCGGGGAGCTGTTTTTT. Its translation: CSVASIDRWNTGELFF.

At least ten counts were recorded for this clonotype. The V and J genes are TRBV20-1 and TRBJ2-1; TRBD1 or TRBD2 may be the D gene (5 bases each). Per the germline V gene, CDR1 is DFQATT and CDR2 is SNEGSKA (reference sequence). Trimming pared 0 bases from V and 8 bases from J, leaving 11 bases between. This CDR3 comprises 13 residues. CDR3 loop: CSARDREYDEQFF. Written as DNA, the CDR3 is TGCAGTGCTAGAGACAGGGAGTACGATGAGCAGTTCTTC.

This clonotype occurred many times. V gene TRBV7-8 combines with J gene TRBJ2-1, with 12 bases aligning to TRBD2. The V and J ends lost 5 bases and 5 bases, in that order; junction bases with no gene match: 4. Germline-derived CDR1 and CDR2 are SGHVS and FQNEAQ. This CDR3 contains 15 residues. CDR3 bases: TGTGCCAGCAGCGGAACTAGCGGGAGGAACAATGAGCAGTTCTTC. It yields the protein CASSGTSGRNNEQFF.

This clonotype was recorded at least ten times. The chain is built from TRBV7-2 and TRBJ1-4; possibly TRBD1 for D (5 bases). The CDR3 contains 14 residues. Germline V gives CDR1 SGHTA, CDR2 FQGNSA. The germline V and J ends were trimmed by 6 bases and 5 bases, with 13 bases remaining between them. DNA of the CDR3: TGTGCCAGCAGGCCAGGGCGGTTAAATGAAAAACTGTTTTTT. It encodes CASRPGRLNEKLFF.

At least ten counts were recorded for this clonotype. The CDR3 bases are TGTGCCAGCAGTGCCCGCCCCGGGGCCTACAATGAGCAGTTCTTC. It yields the protein CASSARPGAYNEQFF. This chain joins TRBV6-4 and TRBJ2-1; a possible D gene is TRBD2 (5 bases). CDR3 length: 15 residues. Trimming took off 4 bases at V and 2 bases at J, with 12 bases between the two ends. Germline CDR1 and CDR2: MRHNA and SNTAGT.

This clonotype was found many times. The V call is TRBV20-1, the J call TRBJ2-3, with 9 bases matching TRBD1. Germline V gives CDR1 DFQATT, CDR2 SNEGSKA (reference sequence). V was clipped by 5 bases and J by 1 base; unmatched bases: 7. The CDR3 sequence is 15 residues long. The CDR3 nucleotides read TGCAGTGCTCGAAGATGGACAGGGGGCACAGATACGCAGTATTTT. Protein sequence: CSARRWTGGTDTQYF.

This clonotype has a count of ten or more. The chain links TRBV6-5 to TRBJ2-3, with D perhaps being TRBD1 or TRBD2 (6 bases each). This CDR3 region has 15 residues. Trimming removed 7 bases from V and 6 bases from J, with 20 bases in between. Germline lookup yields CDR1 MNHEY and CDR2 SVGAGI. CDR3 sequence: CASNRRDTTTDTQYF. CDR3 nucleotide sequence: TGTGCCAGCAATAGGAGGGACACTACTACGGATACGCAGTATTTT.

This clonotype occurred many times. This chain uses TRBV20-1 with TRBJ1-5; D is perhaps TRBD1 (6 bases). Germline CDR1 reads DFQATT; CDR2 reads SNEGSKA (reference sequence). The length of the CDR3 is 15 residues. The V and J ends lost 1 base and 5 bases respectively, with 15 bases between them. DNA of the CDR3: TGCAGTGCTAGAGTGGACAGCAGACTCCATCAGCCCCAGCATTTT. It is translated as CSARVDSRLHQPQHF.

Comments on this clonotype: The junction does not match germline at one end; this may be a read error. The chain couples TRBV7-2 to TRBJ2-5; the match to TRBD2 covers 10 bases. Germline V gene sequence: CDR1 SGHTA, CDR2 FQGNSA. This CDR3 contains 17 residues. Written as DNA, the CDR3 is TGTGACAGCAGCTTAGTGGGAGCGGGGGGGTACCAAGAGACCCAGTACTTC. Protein sequence: CDSSLVGAGGYQETQYF.

This clonotype was observed many times. The chain is built from TRBV20-1 and TRBJ2-1; D possibly corresponds to TRBD2 (5 bases). Deletions cut 1 base from V and 12 bases from J, with 16 bases between. Per the germline V gene, CDR1 is DFQATT and CDR2 is SNEGSKA (reference sequence). The CDR3 is 13 residues long. The CDR3 reads CSARVRPGIGQFF. Here the CDR3 DNA reads TGCAGTGCTAGAGTACGGCCGGGAATCGGGCAGTTCTTC.

The chain employs TRBV6-4 and TRBJ2-3; 9 bases match TRBD2. The CDR3 totals 16 residues. The V gene's germline CDR1 is MRHNA and CDR2 SNTAGT. V shed 10 bases, J shed 6 bases, and the junction held 17 bases outside the gene matches. The CDR3 reads CANSDSPSGVIDTQYF. The CDR3 nucleotides are TGTGCCAACAGCGACTCGCCTAGCGGGGTCATCGATACGCAGTATTTT.

This clonotype came up many times. This chain uses TRBV28 with TRBJ2-2; D is possibly TRBD1 or TRBD2 (6 bases each). Germline V CDR1 and CDR2: MDHEN, SYDVKM. The CDR3 is made up of 19 amino acids. Trimming stripped 1 base from V and 1 base from J, with 19 bases between. The chain's CDR3 is CASSLFGTLGTRNTGELFF. CDR3 coding DNA: TGTGCCAGCAGTTTATTCGGGACACTTGGGACTCGGAACACCGGGGAGCTGTTTTTT. The full variable domain, rest sourced from reference TRBV28 and TRBJ2-2, is DVKVTQSSRYLVKRTGEKVFLECVQDMDHENMFWYRQDPGLGLRLIYFSYDVKMKEKGDIPEGYSVSREKKERFSLILESASTNQTSMYLCASSLFGTLGTRNTGELFFGEGSRLTVL.

In nucleotides, the CDR3 is TGTGCCAGCAGCTTAGGTAGCGGGAGGACAGATACGCAGTATTTT. Translating gives CASSLGSGRTDTQYF. The gene calls are TRBV7-2 and TRBJ2-3; 10 nucleotides match TRBD2. Germline CDR1 reads SGHTA; CDR2 reads FQGNSA. The ends lost 1 base at V and 3 bases at J; junction bases unmatched: 1. The CDR3 has 15 residues.

This clonotype appeared many times. This rearrangement joins TRBV20-1 to TRBJ2-3; 9 bases line up with TRBD2. Germline V gene sequence: CDR1 DFQATT, CDR2 SNEGSKA (reference sequence). This CDR3 spans 15 amino acids. The trim removed 2 bases at V and 3 bases at J, leaving 6 bases unmatched. The CDR3 DNA follows: TGCAGTGCTAGAAACCAGCGGGGGGCGACAGATACGCAGTATTTT. This gives the protein CSARNQRGATDTQYF.